These 10 T cell receptor beta chains were all obtained from the same sample, sequenced in a study of shared clonotypes between healthy human individuals. TCRdb's table, derived via immunoSEQ multiplex PCR, lists solely in-frame clones and lacks some. This sample carries approximately 2,000,000 clones, roughly 90% of them seen once, and the ten largest clones take 0.3% to 0.45%. Sequenced: naive CD4+ T cells from PBMCs. Subset here: CD45RA+ positively selected. The receptors derive from a man younger than 35 in good health. Some clones in this sample may be carry-over from other donors' samples.

This chain connects TRBV19 to TRBJ1-5; TRBD1 is a possible D gene (5 bases). The V end lost 3 bases, the J end lost 5 bases, and 8 bases lay between the germline ends. The CDR3 extends over 13 amino acids. Germline V gene sequence: CDR1 LNHDA, CDR2 SQIVND (reference sequence). CDR3: CASSISQDQPQHF. The DNA of the CDR3 is TGTGCCAGTAGTATCTCACAGGATCAGCCCCAGCATTTT.

V is TRBV4-1 and J is TRBJ2-7, with 14 bases matching TRBD2. V dropped 1 base and J dropped 6; count of bases not matched to a gene: 11. Looked up from germline, CDR1 is MGHRA and CDR2 is YSYEKL. The CDR3 runs 18 residues. CDR3 bases: TGCGCCAGCAGCCAAGTTCCAGGGGGGACTAGCGGGAGATCCGAGCAGTACTTC. Protein: CASSQVPGGTSGRSEQYF.

The gene calls are TRBV29-1 and TRBJ2-7; 7 positions match TRBD1. Germline V gene data show CDR1 as SQVTM and CDR2 as ANQGSEA. Trimming at V came to 6 bases and at J to 0 bases, leaving 5 bases not matched to a gene. The length of the CDR3 is 13 residues. The CDR3 bases are TGCAGCGTACAACGGGACAGCTCCTACGAGCAGTACTTC. This encodes CSVQRDSSYEQYF.

The rearrangement uses TRBV7-2 and TRBJ2-5; D may be TRBD2 (6 bases). The CDR3 runs to 15 residues. The V end lost 5 bases, the J end lost 1 base, and 14 bases lay between the germline ends. Germline V gene lookup returns CDR1 SGHTA and CDR2 FQGNSA. Written as DNA, the CDR3 is TGTGCCAGCAGCCCGCGGGTAGCGGTCCAAGAGACCCAGTACTTC. Its protein is CASSPRVAVQETQYF. Complete variable domain (other parts from reference TRBV7-2 and TRBJ2-5): GAGVSQSPSNKVTEKGKDVELRCDPISGHTALYWYRQSLGQGLEFLIYFQGNSAPDKSGLPSDRFSAERTGGSVSTLTIQRTQQEDSAVYLCASSPRVAVQETQYFGPGTRLLVL.

This chain links TRBV10-3 with TRBJ2-7; D gene uncertain. Trimming took off 4 bases at V and 2 bases at J, with 12 bases between the two ends. The CDR3 length is 14 residues. Looked up from germline, CDR1 is ENHRY and CDR2 is SYGVKD. DNA of the CDR3: TGTGCCATCAGTGTCTCGCTTCATACCTACGAGCAGTACTTC. As protein: CAISVSLHTYEQYF.

This clone was recorded a few times. This CDR3 is also generated by other DNA sequences in the sample. The chain couples TRBV30 to TRBJ2-7; a weak D match, TRBD1 (6 bases). Looked up from germline, CDR1 is GTSNPN and CDR2 is SVGIG (reference sequence). The CDR3 has 12 amino acids. V was clipped by 0 bases and J by 3 bases, with 6 bases between them. CDR3 in DNA: TGTGCCTGGAGTGTACAGGGCTACGAGCAGTACTTC. Its protein is CAWSVQGYEQYF.

The CDR3 DNA reads TGTGCCAGATGGGGCCCGGCGGGCTCTGGAAACACCATATATTTT. Translating gives CARWGPAGSGNTIYF. The rearrangement uses TRBV19 and TRBJ1-3, with D possibly matching TRBD1 (5 bases). V was shortened by 9 bases and J by 0 bases, with 15 bases between the two germline ends. The CDR3 consists of 15 residues. Germline V gene sequence: CDR1 LNHDA, CDR2 SQIVND (reference sequence).

The chain links TRBV18 to TRBJ2-7; weak D call: TRBD1 (5 bases). The CDR3 length is 15 residues. V lost 1 base and J lost 0, with 10 bases in between. Germline values: CDR1 KGHSH, CDR2 LQKENI. CDR3: CASSPRAGPSYEQYF. CDR3 bases: TGTGCCAGCTCACCACGGGCAGGGCCCTCCTACGAGCAGTACTTC.

V is TRBV30 and J is TRBJ2-7; D may be TRBD1 or TRBD2 (5 bases each). Germline values: CDR1 GTSNPN, CDR2 SVGIG (reference sequence). The germline V and J ends were trimmed by 2 bases and 4 bases, with 12 bases remaining between them. The CDR3 is 13 amino acids. CDR3 coding DNA: TGTGCCTGGAGTATTGGGACCGCATACGAGCAGTACTTC. It is translated as CAWSIGTAYEQYF.

For the CDR3, the DNA is TGCGCCAGCAGCTTAGAGGGCTCCTACTACGAGCAGTACTTC. As protein: CASSLEGSYYEQYF. The chain links TRBV5-1 to TRBJ2-7, with D maybe TRBD2 (5 bases). Germline CDR1 reads SGHRS; CDR2 reads YFSETQ. There are 14 residues in the CDR3. Trimming removed 2 bases at V and 3 bases at J, with 12 bases between.